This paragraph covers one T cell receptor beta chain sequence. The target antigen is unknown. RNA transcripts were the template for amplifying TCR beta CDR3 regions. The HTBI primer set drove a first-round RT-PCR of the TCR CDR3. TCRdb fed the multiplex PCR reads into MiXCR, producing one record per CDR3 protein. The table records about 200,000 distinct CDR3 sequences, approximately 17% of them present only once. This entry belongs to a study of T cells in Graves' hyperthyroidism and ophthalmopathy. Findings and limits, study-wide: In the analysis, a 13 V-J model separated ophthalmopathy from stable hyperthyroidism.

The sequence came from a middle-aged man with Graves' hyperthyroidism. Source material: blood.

CDR3 amino acids: CASSSQPYQETQYF. The CDR3 DNA sequence: TGCGCCAGCAGCTCGCAGCCGTACCAAGAGACCCAGTACTTC. The chain links TRBV4-1 to TRBJ2-5, with D unclear. CDR1 is MGHRA, CDR2 YSYEKL, per germline. Trimming took off 5 bases at V and 0 bases at J, with 10 bases between the two ends. CDR3 length equals 14 residues.